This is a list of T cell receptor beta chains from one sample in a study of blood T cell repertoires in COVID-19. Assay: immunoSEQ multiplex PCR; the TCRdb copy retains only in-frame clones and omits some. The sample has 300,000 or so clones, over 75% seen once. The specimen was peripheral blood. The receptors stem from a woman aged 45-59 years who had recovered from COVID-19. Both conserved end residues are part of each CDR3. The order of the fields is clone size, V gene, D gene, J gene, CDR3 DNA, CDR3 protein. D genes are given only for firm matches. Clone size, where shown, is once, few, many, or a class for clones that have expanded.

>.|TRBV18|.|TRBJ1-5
TGTGCCACCGGCGCGGGGAGTGACAATCAGCCCCAGCATTTT
CATGAGSDNQPQHF
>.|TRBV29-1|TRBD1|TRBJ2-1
TGCAGCGTTAGTCGGGACAGGGGAAATGAGCAGTTCTTC
CSVSRDRGNEQFF
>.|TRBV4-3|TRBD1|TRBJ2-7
TGCGCCAGCAGCCTAAGGACAGGACACTCCTACGAGCAGTACTTC
CASSLRTGHSYEQYF
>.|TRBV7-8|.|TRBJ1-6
TGTGCCAGCAGCCAGGGAGATTCACCCCTCCACTTT
CASSQGDSPLHF
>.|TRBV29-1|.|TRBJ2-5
TGCAGCGTCCGGGAAATCGGAGAGACCCAGTACTTC
CSVREIGETQYF
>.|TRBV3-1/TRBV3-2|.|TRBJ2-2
TGTGCCAGCAGCCAAAATCCAAACACCGGGGAGCTGTTTTTT
CASSQNPNTGELFF
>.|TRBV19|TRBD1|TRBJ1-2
TGTGCCAGTAGTGCCGACCCGGACAGGATCTATGGCTACACCTTC
CASSADPDRIYGYTF
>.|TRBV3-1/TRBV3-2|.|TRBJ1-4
TGTGCCAGCAGCCAAGTTGGGGGGGCTAATGAAAAACTGTTTTTT
CASSQVGGANEKLFF
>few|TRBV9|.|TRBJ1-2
TGTGCCAGCAGCCCTGTCGTGGGGCATGGTGGCTACACCTTC
CASSPVVGHGGYTF
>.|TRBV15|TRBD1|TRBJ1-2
TGTGCCACCAGTGACCGGGACAGGGCAGCTGGCTACACCTTC
CATSDRDRAAGYTF
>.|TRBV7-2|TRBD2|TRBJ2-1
TGTGCCAGCAGCTTAACGACTAGCGGGAATGAGCAGTTCTTC
CASSLTTSGNEQFF
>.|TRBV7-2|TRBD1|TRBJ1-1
TGTGCCAGCAGCTGGACAGGTCGGCCCACTGAAGCTTTCTTT
CASSWTGRPTEAFF
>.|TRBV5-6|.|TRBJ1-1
TGTGCCAGCCGCCGCCGGGACACTATCATGAACACTGAAGCTTTCTTT
CASRRRDTIMNTEAFF
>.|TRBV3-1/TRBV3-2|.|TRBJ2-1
TGTGCCAGCAGCCAAGCCGGTAATGAGCAGTTCTTC
CASSQAGNEQFF
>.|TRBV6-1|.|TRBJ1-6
TGTGCCAGCAGTGAAGTCGTGAATTCACCCCTCCACTTT
CASSEVVNSPLHF
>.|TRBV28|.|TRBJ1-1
TGTGCCAGCAGTTCAGGGGTTACTGAAGCTTTCTTT
CASSSGVTEAFF
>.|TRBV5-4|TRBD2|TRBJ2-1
TGTGCCAGCAGCGGGGGACTAGCGGGCGATATCAATGAGCAGTTCTTC
CASSGGLAGDINEQFF
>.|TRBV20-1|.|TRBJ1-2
TGCAGTGCTAGGGGGGCGTTTGGCTACACCTTC
CSARGAFGYTF
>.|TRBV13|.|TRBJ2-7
TGTGCCAGCAGCTCCTTAGTAAACTACGAGCAGTACTTC
CASSSLVNYEQYF
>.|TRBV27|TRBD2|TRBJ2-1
TGTGCCAGCAGCCCGACTAGCGGAGTTTACAATGAGCAGTTCTTC
CASSPTSGVYNEQFF
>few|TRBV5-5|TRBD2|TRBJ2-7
TGTGCCAGCAGCTCCCTAGCGGGGGGGCTTGGTGAGCAGTACTTC
CASSSLAGGLGEQYF
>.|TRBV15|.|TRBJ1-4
TGTGCCACCAGCAGAGATAGGGGGGGAGGTGAAAAACTGTTTTTT
CATSRDRGGGEKLFF
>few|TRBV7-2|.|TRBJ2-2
TGTGCCAGCAGCTTAGACAGGGTGAACACCGGGGAGCTGTTTTTT
CASSLDRVNTGELFF
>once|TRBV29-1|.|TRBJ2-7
TGCAGCGTTGTAGTGAGCGAGCAGTACTTC
CSVVVSEQYF
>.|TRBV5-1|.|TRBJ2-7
TGCGCCAGCACCCCTCAGCCGGAGAAGTGGTACGAGCAGTACTTC
CASTPQPEKWYEQYF
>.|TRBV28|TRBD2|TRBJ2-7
TGTGCCACCAAAAGGTGGCGGGAGGGCCTCCGCGAGCAGTACTTC
CATKRWREGLREQYF
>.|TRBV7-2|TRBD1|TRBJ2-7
TGTGCCAGCAGCCTAAGACAGGGCCACGAGCAGTACTTC
CASSLRQGHEQYF
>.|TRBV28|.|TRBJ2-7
TGTGCCAGCATCTCCCCTGGGCGGGGGCAGGGCTACGAGCAGTACTTC
CASISPGRGQGYEQYF
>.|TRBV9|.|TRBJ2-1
TGTGCCAGCAGCCCAACCGGACACTCCTCCTACAATGAGCAGTTCTTC
CASSPTGHSSYNEQFF